This T cell receptor (beta chain) derives from a study of T cells after posttransplantation cyclophosphamide. Sampled 1 year posttransplant, controls received myeloablative marrow transplants, methotrexate and a calcineurin inhibitor. Whole-study results and caveats: TRB overlap between skin or GI tissue T cells and blood was limited.

Germline CDR1 reads SGDLS; CDR2 reads YYNGEE. The V and J ends lost 6 bases and 5 bases respectively, with 16 bases between them. This CDR3 spans 14 amino acids. Measured with immunoSEQ multiplex PCR; TCRdb has only the in-frame clones, and not every one. This table holds tens of thousands of clones, 70% to 90% found once. Concerning this clone itself: Its specificity is not known.

The clonotype comes from a female patient in her 50s who received an allogeneic stem cell transplant from an unrelated donor, was CMV-positive, and had chronic GVHD only. Certain T cells may be donor cells from the graft. This specimen was PBMCs, taken after an allogeneic stem cell transplant with a calcineurin inhibitor and methotrexate. This chain links TRBV9 with TRBJ2-3, with TRBD2 as a possible D gene (6 bases). The CDR3, as DNA: TGTGCCAGCACAAAATCGGGAGCGGGAGATACGCAGTATTTT. This gives the protein CASTKSGAGDTQYF.